This record covers a single T cell receptor beta chain. It lacks a known antigen. No base qualities exist here, and no much larger clone lies one base off it. These data are taken from a study of STAT5B mutations in CD4+ large granular lymphocyte leukemia (dated by TCRdb to 2021 to 2024). For context, the study as a whole: Among healthy controls, the CDR3 'QG' motif was associated with a particular HLA allele. The study compared the TCRbeta repertoires of patients with CD4+ T-cell large granular lymphocyte leukemia against those of healthy blood donors. Flow cytometry on FACSCanto II or FACSVerse confirmed that purified fractions exceeded 95% purity among lymphocytes.

Taken from cysteine to phenylalanine, the CDR3 has 16 residues. Of the read, only the CDR3 DNA is kept; its 48 bases are in frame from base 1. For CDR1 and CDR2, the germline V gene lists SGDLS and YYNGEE. For this chain, trimming is 3 bases at the V end and 1 base at the J end, and the number of junction bases without a gene match is 5. The immunoSEQ assay at survey resolution was applied to genomic DNA for sequencing of TCRbeta rearrangements. In the paper's pipeline: In the TCR sequencing data, the lowest productive clonotype frequency that could be detected was 2.59 x 10-5. Analyses included only productive TCRbeta rearrangements, meaning complete and in-frame sequences. The clonality of each sample was calculated as Simpson clonality in the immunoSEQ Analyzer version 3.0. Clones were categorized by frequency as very rare, small, medium, large (1-20%) or hyperexpanded (>20%). Generation probabilities were estimated with OLGA 1.2.3, V-gene circos plots were made with VDJtools, specificities were searched in VDJdb, and CDR3 motifs were identified with GLIPH. TCRdb stores this immuneACCESS table with in-frame sequences only. Part of the clones is absent; in the studies checked, under half of the shortfall reflects unresolved V genes, and no reason is known for the rest. The D gene and trimming were derived from the DNA, and the V and J assignments and clone size from that table. This sample has 20,000 to 25,000 clones in its table, and 82% of those were observed once. The top ten clonotypes cover around 8.4% of the sample.

The study at large found these results: Each patient's main leukemic clonotypes were private, but less than 30% of these clonotypes showed up at low frequency in the non-leukemic repertoires of other patients. TRBV06-family usage was enriched among the top patient clones (8/27) compared with healthy controls (2/35). Compared with healthy CD4+ repertoires, CD4-sorted patient repertoires appeared more clonal, and this difference remained even after the putative leukemic clones were removed. Data were not HLA-matched; higher clonality in CD4+ versus CD8+ T-LGLL could reflect the relatively small sample size.

Buffy coats from 35 to 40 blood donors, supplied by the Finnish Red Cross blood service, were used as healthy controls. All TCR-sequenced material derived from peripheral blood: patient blood samples and healthy donor buffy coats. Ficoll-Hypaque gradient centrifugation was used to isolate peripheral blood mononuclear cells. Magnetic purification was used to isolate CD4+ cells from the buffy coats of the healthy controls. Genomic DNA was extracted using the Gentra Puregene Cell and Tissue kit, and a Qubit 2.0 fluorometer was used to quantify it. What was sequenced was CD4+ T cells from blood buffy coats. The chain is assembled from TRBV9 and TRBJ2-3; the central 10 bases match TRBD2. The TCR originated in a human donor in good health. The sequenced DNA: TGTGCCAGCAGCGGTAGCGGGGGGACGGGCACAGATACGCAGTATTTT. Its coded protein is CASSGSGGTGTDTQYF.